Following are 7 T cell receptor beta chains from one sample sequenced in a study of T cell responses to AZD1222 COVID-19 vaccine. Generated by immunoSEQ multiplex PCR, the TCRdb table keeps only in-frame clones and is missing some. The table includes fewer than 130,000 clones, just under 95% detected once. Sequenced material: peripheral blood, taken on day 0 of AZD1222 vaccination. Receptor source: an adult in good health.

V gene TRBV19 combines with J gene TRBJ1-5; D might be TRBD1 (5 bases). The CDR3 loop spans 13 amino acids. Trimming took 9 bases from V and 7 from J, leaving 16 bases between them. In germline, CDR1 is LNHDA, CDR2 SQIVND (reference sequence). CDR3 loop: CASRAGFSQPQHF. In DNA form, the CDR3 reads TGTGCCAGCAGGGCGGGGTTTAGCCAGCCCCAGCATTTT.

This sequence joins TRBV9 and TRBJ1-5, with 10 bases lining up with TRBD1. Germline V lookup: CDR1 SGDLS, CDR2 YYNGEE. The CDR3 is 15 residues long. Trimming removed 3 bases from V and 6 bases from J; junction bases left unmatched: 6. CDR3 sequence (DNA): TGTGCCAGCAGCGCCGGGACAGGGGCTGGTCAGCCCCAGCATTTT. Translation gives CASSAGTGAGQPQHF.

The genes are TRBV28 and TRBJ1-2, with D maybe TRBD1 (6 bases). CDR3 length: 13 residues. V dropped 6 bases and J dropped 5 bases, with 13 bases sitting between them. In germline, CDR1 is MDHEN, CDR2 SYDVKM. DNA for the CDR3: TGTGCCAGCAGACCCTCAGGGGATTATGGCTACACCTTC. Protein product: CASRPSGDYGYTF.

The rearrangement links TRBV19 to TRBJ1-1; D is ambiguous. The CDR3 has 14 residues. V shed 10 bases and J shed 0 bases, with 15 bases lying between them. Per germline, CDR1 LNHDA and CDR2 SQIVND (reference sequence). CDR3 in amino acids: CATESRTMNTEAFF. The CDR3 DNA reads as TGTGCCACCGAATCCCGGACGATGAACACTGAAGCTTTCTTT.

The V call is TRBV6-5, the J call TRBJ2-7; 8 positions match TRBD2. Germline CDR1 MNHEY, CDR2 SVGAGI. V lost 4 bases, J lost 0 bases, and 8 bases stayed unmatched. This CDR3 region has 16 residues. The DNA of the CDR3 is TGTGCCAGCAGTTTCAATAGCGGGGCGTTCTCCTACGAGCAGTACTTC. Translating gives CASSFNSGAFSYEQYF.

V usage is TRBV5-1 and J usage is TRBJ1-2; 10 positions agree with TRBD1. Germline assignment: CDR1 SGHRS and CDR2 YFSETQ. After removal of 4 bases from V and 2 bases from J, the junction contained 5 bases not matched to a gene. This CDR3 has 15 residues. The CDR3 loop is CASSASTGGNYGYTF. CDR3 DNA: TGCGCCAGCAGCGCATCGACAGGGGGCAACTATGGCTACACCTTC.

The gene calls are TRBV4-3 and TRBJ2-1, with 8 bases aligning to TRBD2. The CDR3 contains 15 residues. Germline CDR1 LGHNA, CDR2 YSLEER. The trim removed 2 bases at V and 8 bases at J, leaving 8 bases unmatched. The CDR3 here is CASSQPGRGGHEQFF. CDR3 sequence (DNA): TGCGCCAGCAGCCAACCCGGACGGGGGGGTCATGAGCAGTTCTTC.